These 30 T cell receptor beta chains were sequenced from one sample in a study of blood T cell repertoires in COVID-19 (dated by TCRdb to 2018 to 2020). Receptors were amplified or captured by the immunoSEQ multiplex PCR assay. In its TCRdb copy, this immuneACCESS table keeps in-frame sequences only and misses some clones. Where compared with another copy, unresolved V genes explain less than half of these, and the others have no known cause. This sample comprises approximately 250,000 clones, 80% to 90% of them detected only once. The ten largest clones add up to around 2.4% of the sample. Sequencing was performed on peripheral blood. The receptors originated from a man aged 35 to 55 who had recovered from COVID-19.

The V and J genes are TRBV7-9 and TRBJ2-5, with TRBD2 matching over 10 bases. V lost 4 bases, J lost 2 bases, and 4 bases stayed unmatched. This CDR3 is 15 amino acids long. Germline lookup yields CDR1 SEHNR and CDR2 FQNEAQ (reference sequence). CDR3: CASSSLAGAQETQYF. CDR3 bases: TGTGCCAGCAGCTCTCTAGCGGGGGCACAAGAGACCCAGTACTTC.

This chain uses TRBV10-3 with TRBJ1-6; unclear D gene. The CDR3 runs to 15 residues. V lost 4 bases, J lost 0 bases, and 7 bases lay in between. CDR1 and CDR2 from the germline V gene are ENHRY and SYGVKD. The chain's CDR3 is CAISVQSSYNSPLHF. The CDR3 DNA is TGTGCCATCAGTGTACAGAGCTCCTATAATTCACCCCTCCACTTT.

J is TRBJ1-1 and V is TRBV2; 7 nucleotides align to TRBD1. J gave up 4 bases and V 7 bases, and 15 bases lay outside the gene matches. CDR1 SNHLY and CDR2 FYNNEI come from the germline V gene. The CDR3 sequence is 16 residues long. The CDR3 nucleotides are TGTGCCAGCACTCCGTTAGGGGGCGCCTCTTCCACTGAAGCTTTCTTT. Protein: CASTPLGGASSTEAFF.

The chain carries TRBV7-6 and TRBJ1-6; no clear D gene. The CDR3 length is 15 residues. Germline assignment: CDR1 SGHVS and CDR2 FNYEAQ. The V and J ends lost 0 bases and 8 bases respectively, with 11 bases between them. CDR3 protein: CASSLARGWDSPLHF. Written as DNA, the CDR3 is TGTGCCAGCAGCTTAGCACGGGGTTGGGATTCACCCCTCCACTTT. The variable domain in full, completed from reference TRBV7-6 and TRBJ1-6, reads GAGVSQSPRYKVTKRGQDVALRCDPISGHVSLYWYRQALGQGPEFLTYFNYEAQQDKSGLPNDRFSAERPEGSISTLTIQRTEQRDSAMYRCASSLARGWDSPLHFGNGTRLTVT.

The chain couples TRBV2 to TRBJ1-1; 7 bases align to TRBD1. The junction had 11 bases not matched to a gene; V was cut back by 4 bases and J by 0 bases. Germline assignment: CDR1 SNHLY and CDR2 FYNNEI. The CDR3 consists of 17 residues. CDR3 region: CASSGIQGETMNTEAFF. CDR3 DNA sequence: TGTGCCAGCAGTGGAATCCAGGGGGAGACCATGAACACTGAAGCTTTCTTT.

The chain links TRBV4-3 to TRBJ1-2; TRBD1 matches at 7 bases. Germline trimming cut 0 bases from V and 5 bases from J; bases unmatched to any gene: 0. CDR1 and CDR2 from the germline V gene are LGHNA and YSLEER. CDR3 length: 13 amino acids. As DNA, the CDR3 is TGCGCCAGCAGCCAAGACAGGGGGTATGGCTACACCTTC. The encoded protein is CASSQDRGYGYTF.

The chain has TRBV15 and TRBJ2-2, with D possibly TRBD2 on 5 matching bases. This CDR3 comprises 18 residues. Trimming shortened V by 3 bases and J by 1 base, and 18 bases separated the two germline ends. Germline V CDR1 and CDR2: LNHNV, YYDKDF (reference sequence). This CDR3 is CATSRPDGLPGNTGELFF. The CDR3, as DNA: TGTGCCACCAGCAGGCCTGACGGACTGCCGGGGAACACCGGGGAGCTGTTTTTT.

The V call is TRBV5-1, the J call TRBJ1-1, with D perhaps TRBD1 (5 bases). Trimming shortened V by 4 bases and J by 1 base, and 14 bases separated the two germline ends. Germline loops: CDR1 SGHRS, CDR2 YFSETQ. The length of the CDR3 is 15 residues. The CDR3 reads CASSRQGSSNTEAFF. In DNA form, the CDR3 reads TGCGCCAGCAGCCGGCAGGGCAGCTCGAACACTGAAGCTTTCTTT.

The chain is built from TRBV27 and TRBJ2-1; 11 bases fit TRBD2. The CDR3 contains 15 residues. Germline V gene sequence: CDR1 MNHEY, CDR2 SMNVEV (reference sequence). The junction had 7 bases not matched to a gene; V was cut back by 5 bases and J by 7 bases. The CDR3 region is CASSPIAGGRNEQFF. The CDR3 DNA sequence: TGTGCCAGCAGTCCCATAGCGGGAGGGAGGAATGAGCAGTTCTTC.

The V and J genes are TRBV10-3 and TRBJ2-5; 10 bases are a match to TRBD2. CDR1 and CDR2 from the germline V gene are ENHRY and SYGVKD. This CDR3 has 18 amino acids. V was clipped by 5 bases and J by 4 bases; unmatched bases: 16. In nucleotides, the CDR3 is TGTGCCATCAGTCCGGGGCTAGCGGGGGACCATTCGACAGAGACCCAGTACTTC. Amino acids: CAISPGLAGDHSTETQYF.

This clone has just a few counts. The V and J genes are TRBV10-1 and TRBJ2-1, with no clear D. Germline assignment: CDR1 WNHNN and CDR2 SYGVQD (reference sequence). This CDR3 has 13 residues. V was pared by 3 bases and J by 7 bases, with 10 bases between. CDR3 amino acids: CASSESVTNEQFF. In DNA, the CDR3 is TGCGCCAGCAGTGAATCCGTGACTAATGAGCAGTTCTTC.

The rearrangement links TRBV5-1 to TRBJ2-7, with 15 nucleotides matching TRBD2. Germline assignment: CDR1 SGHRS and CDR2 YFSETQ. The CDR3 totals 18 residues. J gave up 2 bases and V 5 bases, and 11 bases lay outside the gene matches. The CDR3 sequence: CASSWGLAGGLDPYEQYF. CDR3 sequence (DNA): TGCGCCAGCAGTTGGGGACTAGCGGGGGGCTTGGACCCCTACGAGCAGTACTTC.

The genes are TRBV3-1 (or the pseudogene TRBV3-2) and TRBJ2-5, with 10 bases matching TRBD2. This CDR3 has 15 amino acids. Germline V gives CDR1 LGHDT, CDR2 YNNKEL (reference sequence). With V trimmed by 4 bases and J by 1 base, 3 bases remained unmatched. The CDR3 is CASSRGTSVQETQYF. CDR3 sequence (DNA): TGTGCCAGCAGCCGGGGGACTAGCGTCCAAGAGACCCAGTACTTC.

V usage is TRBV19 and J usage is TRBJ1-2, with 7 bases lining up with TRBD1. V lost 6 bases, J lost 4 bases, and 11 bases stayed unmatched. The CDR3 contains 15 residues. In germline, CDR1 is LNHDA, CDR2 SQIVND (reference sequence). The CDR3 coding sequence is TGTGCCAGTAGGGTCGAGGGGGCGCGAATCTATGGCTACACCTTC. Its protein product is CASRVEGARIYGYTF.

The chain joins TRBV5-5 to TRBJ2-1; 9 bases agree with TRBD2. Per the germline V gene, CDR1 is SGHKS and CDR2 is YYEKEE (reference sequence). V gave up 1 base and J gave up 7 bases; unmatched junction bases: 9. The CDR3 totals 16 residues. CDR3 sequence: CASSLYAGGTVNEQFF. CDR3 nucleotide sequence: TGTGCCAGCAGCTTGTACGCGGGAGGGACTGTGAATGAGCAGTTCTTC. The whole variable domain, remainder taken from reference TRBV5-5 and TRBJ2-1, is DAGVTQSPTHLIKTRGQQVTLRCSPISGHKSVSWYQQVLGQGPQFIFQYYEKEERGRGNFPDRFSARQFPNYSSELNVNALLLGDSALYLCASSLYAGGTVNEQFFGPGTRLTVL.

The genes are TRBV9 and TRBJ2-5, with TRBD2 matching 8 bases. CDR1 is SGDLS and CDR2 is YYNGEE in the germline V gene. V lost 4 bases and J lost 5; bases outside the gene matches: 10. The CDR3 runs to 15 residues. The CDR3 sequence: CASSLTGTSGETQYF. CDR3 DNA: TGTGCCAGCAGCCTTACCGGGACTAGTGGCGAGACCCAGTACTTC.

This chain links TRBV5-4 with TRBJ1-2, with TRBD1 identical over 7 bases. The junction had 2 bases not matched to a gene; V was cut back by 4 bases and J by 5 bases. The CDR3 covers 12 residues. CDR1 is SGHNT and CDR2 is YYREEE in the germline V gene (reference sequence). CDR3 nucleotide sequence: TGTGCCAGCAGCCCGACAGGGTATGGCTACACCTTC. It specifies CASSPTGYGYTF. Drawing the rest from reference TRBV5-4 and TRBJ1-2, the complete variable domain is ETGVTQSPTHLIKTRGQQVTLRCSSQSGHNTVSWYQQALGQGPQFIFQYYREEENGRGNFPPRFSGLQFPNYSSELNVNALELDDSALYLCASSPTGYGYTFGSGTRLTVV.

The chain joins TRBV11-3 to TRBJ2-7; D gene ambiguous. Per germline, CDR1 SGHNT and CDR2 YENEEA. V lost 3 bases, J lost 2 bases, and 5 bases lay in between. This CDR3 has 12 amino acids. The CDR3 DNA sequence: TGTGCCAGCAGCTTTGCTACCTACGAGCAGTACTTC. It yields the protein CASSFATYEQYF.

J is TRBJ2-7 and V is TRBV14; TRBD1 matches at 9 bases. This CDR3 is 15 amino acids long. Losses at the gene ends were 4 bases for V and 3 bases for J; bases not matched to a gene: 7. The germline CDR1 and CDR2 sequences are SGHDN and FVKESK. The CDR3 DNA reads as TGTGCCAGCAGCCCTCCCGGGACAGGGATCTACGAGCAGTACTTC. This gives the protein CASSPPGTGIYEQYF.

This clone was counted once. V is TRBV12-5 and J is TRBJ1-5, with a weak D call TRBD1 (5 bases). The length of the CDR3 is 18 residues. Germline-derived CDR1 and CDR2 are LGHNT and FRNRAP. Trimming left V 0 bases short and J 1 base short, with 16 bases between. The CDR3 reads CASGLVPSSGASNQPQHF. In nucleotides, the CDR3 is TGTGCTAGTGGTTTGGTACCATCTAGCGGGGCGAGCAATCAGCCCCAGCATTTT.

The J gene is TRBJ1-1, the V gene TRBV19, with TRBD1 as a possible D gene (6 bases). Deletions cut 5 bases from V and 4 bases from J, with 11 bases between. The CDR3 covers 13 residues. In germline, CDR1 is LNHDA, CDR2 SQIVND (reference sequence). The CDR3 reads CASSGRGGTEAFF. The CDR3 coding sequence is TGTGCCAGTAGTGGAAGGGGGGGCACTGAAGCTTTCTTT.

This clone was recorded only once. This sequence joins TRBV4-1 and TRBJ1-5; D uncertain. The CDR3 consists of 15 residues. Between the trimmed V and J ends, which lost 1 base and 5 bases, there was a span of 12 bases. CDR1 MGHRA and CDR2 YSYEKL come from the germline V gene. CDR3 nucleotides: TGCGCCAGCAGCCAAGCCTTCGCACGGGATCAGCCCCAGCATTTT. Translated, it gives CASSQAFARDQPQHF.

The J gene is TRBJ2-1, the V gene TRBV4-3, with 9 bases identical to TRBD2. Trimming took 2 bases from V and 0 from J; bases not matched to a gene: 5. Germline V gives CDR1 LGHNA, CDR2 YSLEER. CDR3 length: 17 residues. DNA for the CDR3: TGCGCCAGCAGCCAACGTAGCGGGGGCTTCTCCTACAATGAGCAGTTCTTC. Translated, it gives CASSQRSGGFSYNEQFF.

As concerns this clone: This sample includes further DNA sequences coding for the same CDR3. This chain connects TRBV6-5 to TRBJ2-5, with a possible D match to TRBD2 (6 bases). The CDR3 totals 15 residues. V dropped 0 bases and J dropped 5 bases, with 13 bases sitting between them. Germline V gene lookup returns CDR1 MNHEY and CDR2 SVGAGI. The CDR3 here is CASSYSGGPGETQYF. As DNA, the CDR3 is TGTGCCAGCAGTTACTCGGGGGGACCTGGGGAGACCCAGTACTTC.

The chain employs TRBV5-1 and TRBJ2-7; 7 nucleotides line up with TRBD1. Germline CDR1 and CDR2: SGHRS and YFSETQ. This CDR3 contains 16 residues. Unmatched junction bases numbered 11, after V lost 4 bases and J lost 1 base. CDR3 residues: CASSITGAPGSYEQYF. The CDR3 bases are TGCGCCAGCAGCATCACAGGGGCCCCGGGGTCCTACGAGCAGTACTTC.

The J gene is TRBJ1-1, the V gene TRBV29-1; 10 bases fit TRBD1. The germline V gene encodes CDR1 SQVTM and CDR2 ANQGSEA. There are 17 residues in the CDR3. V trimming: 4 bases; J trimming: 5 bases; junction bases outside the gene matches: 16. CDR3 loop: CSVGSRWRGQGSTEAFF. DNA of the CDR3: TGCAGCGTTGGGTCTCGGTGGCGGGGACAGGGGAGTACTGAAGCTTTCTTT.

This rearrangement joins TRBV29-1 to TRBJ1-1; no definite D call. Germline V lookup: CDR1 SQVTM, CDR2 ANQGSEA. The V and J ends lost 7 bases and 7 bases respectively, with 16 bases between them. The CDR3 consists of 12 residues. In DNA, the CDR3 is TGCAGCGCAACCTCCAACTCCGATGAAGCTTTCTTT. It encodes CSATSNSDEAFF.

The gene calls are TRBV30 and TRBJ2-5, with D possibly TRBD1 on 6 matching bases. There are 14 residues in the CDR3. V lost 2 bases to trimming and J lost 2 bases, with 12 bases between them. Germline CDR1 is GTSNPN and CDR2 is SVGIG (reference sequence). This CDR3 reads CAWSLGQGQETQYF. Here the CDR3 DNA reads TGTGCCTGGAGTCTCGGGCAGGGGCAAGAGACCCAGTACTTC. The whole variable domain, filled in from reference TRBV30 and TRBJ2-5, reads SQTIHQWPATLVQPVGSPLSLECTVEGTSNPNLYWYRQAAGRGLQLLFYSVGIGQISSEVPQNLSASRPQDRQFILSSKKLLLSDSGFYLCAWSLGQGQETQYFGPGTRLLVL.

This clone was seen once. The chain is built from TRBV7-2 and TRBJ2-5; D gene uncertain. Germline CDR1 is SGHTA and CDR2 is FQGNSA. The length of the CDR3 is 14 residues. V lost 1 base to trimming and J lost 3 bases, with 9 bases between them. The CDR3 nucleotides are TGTGCCAGCAGCTTAGGGTTCGTAGAAGAGACCCAGTACTTC. It specifies CASSLGFVEETQYF. Using reference TRBV7-2 and TRBJ2-5 for the parts outside the CDR3, the full variable domain is GAGVSQSPSNKVTEKGKDVELRCDPISGHTALYWYRQSLGQGLEFLIYFQGNSAPDKSGLPSDRFSAERTGGSVSTLTIQRTQQEDSAVYLCASSLGFVEETQYFGPGTRLLVL.

J is TRBJ2-2 and V is TRBV11-3, with TRBD2 matching over 11 bases. Looked up from germline, CDR1 is SGHNT and CDR2 is YENEEA. The CDR3 has 18 amino acids. V dropped 0 bases and J dropped 3; count of bases not matched to a gene: 6. The CDR3 reads CASSLEEGLAGYTGELFF. In DNA, the CDR3 is TGTGCCAGCAGCTTAGAAGAAGGACTAGCGGGTTACACCGGGGAGCTGTTTTTT.